This paragraph reports one T cell receptor (beta chain). The antigen is undetermined. The data were produced by immunoSEQ multiplex PCR, yet TCRdb's version contains in-frame clones alone and is incomplete. The table records fewer than 10,000 clones, 75% to 90% of them present only once. This sample is part of a study of PD-1 blockade in mismatch repair-deficient tumors. Background on the study: Patients had eleven to twelve mismatch repair-deficient cancer types and were previously treated and progressing. Notes on the study in general: After pembrolizumab, tumor-resident clones rose rapidly, then generally contracted before radiologic responses.

CDR3 size: 14 residues. Germline CDR1 is SNHLY and CDR2 is FYNNEI. V was pared by 7 bases and J by 0 bases, with 5 bases of the junction left unmatched. The clonotype originates from an adult with mismatch repair-deficient cancer. The specimen comprised PBMCs, sampled 46 weeks after starting pembrolizumab. The chain recombines TRBV2 with TRBJ2-7, with TRBD2 identical over 8 bases. The DNA of the CDR3 is TGTGCCAGCATTCCGGGACTAGTCTCCTACGAGCAGTACTTC. As protein: CASIPGLVSYEQYF.